This T cell receptor beta chain emerged from a study of CD8 T cells in Susac syndrome. Study observations and caveats: The study recognized that the number of individuals in its TCR sequencing and HLA analysis was relatively small.

The CDR3 totals 10 residues. Trimming took off 4 bases at V and 9 bases at J, with 7 bases between the two ends. CDR1 DFQATT and CDR2 SNEGSKA come from the germline V gene (reference sequence). Reverse transcription used about 0.45 to 1 ug RNA and random hexamers. Coverage of TCR beta CDR3 amplification by immunoSEQ multiplex PCR extended to 54 Vbeta and 13 Jbeta. TCRdb recomputed calls from the immunoSEQ multiplex PCR reads with MiXCR, one row per CDR3 protein. The sample has some 190,000 distinct CDR3 sequences; about 95% are singletons. A remark on this clonotype: Its target is not known.

The chain is built from TRBV20-1 and TRBJ2-1; a weak D match, TRBD2 (5 bases). The TCR sequence derives from a human donor with Susac syndrome. The sample taken for sequencing was CD4+ T cells from PBMCs. CDR3 protein: CSAKGSEQFF. For the CDR3, the DNA is TGCAGTGCTAAAGGGAGTGAGCAGTTCTTC.